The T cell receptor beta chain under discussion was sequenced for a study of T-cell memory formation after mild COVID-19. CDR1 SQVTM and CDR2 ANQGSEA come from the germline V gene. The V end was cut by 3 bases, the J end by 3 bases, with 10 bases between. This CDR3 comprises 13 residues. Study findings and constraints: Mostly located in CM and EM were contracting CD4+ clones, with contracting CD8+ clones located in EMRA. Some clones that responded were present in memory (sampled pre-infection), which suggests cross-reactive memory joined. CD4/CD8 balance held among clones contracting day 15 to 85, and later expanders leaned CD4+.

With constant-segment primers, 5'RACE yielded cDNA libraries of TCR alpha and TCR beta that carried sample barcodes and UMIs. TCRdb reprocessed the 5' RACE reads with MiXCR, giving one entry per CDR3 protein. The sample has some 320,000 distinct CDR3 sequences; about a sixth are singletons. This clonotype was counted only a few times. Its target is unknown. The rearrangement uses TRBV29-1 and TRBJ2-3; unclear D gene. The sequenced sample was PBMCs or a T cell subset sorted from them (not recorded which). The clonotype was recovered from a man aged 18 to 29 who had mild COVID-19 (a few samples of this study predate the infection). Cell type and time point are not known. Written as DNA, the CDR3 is TGCAGCGTTGACGGAACCGGGACAGATACGCAGTATTTT. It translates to CSVDGTGTDTQYF.